This T cell receptor beta chain was documented in a study of cytomegalovirus exposure and HLA in healthy donors. V lost 2 bases and J 1 base, leaving 18 bases between the germline ends. The germline V gene encodes CDR1 PRHDT and CDR2 FYEKMQ (reference sequence). CDR3 length equals 18 residues. PCR involved 60 Vbeta and 13 Jbeta primers. Clones were read by immunoSEQ multiplex PCR, and TCRdb kept only the in-frame ones, dropping some. The sample records approximately 180,000 clones, about 80% being singletons. Whereas donors were nominally healthy upon sampling, unrecorded immune exposures were probable.

V usage is TRBV13 and J usage is TRBJ2-1; possible D gene TRBD2, 7 bases. Sequencing input: PBMCs. The clonotype was recovered from a man between 18 and 35 years old in good health and CMV-seronegative. The chain's CDR3 is CASSLKGWGGLSYNEQFF. As DNA, the CDR3 is TGTGCCAGCAGCTTAAAGGGGTGGGGGGGCCTATCCTACAATGAGCAGTTCTTC.